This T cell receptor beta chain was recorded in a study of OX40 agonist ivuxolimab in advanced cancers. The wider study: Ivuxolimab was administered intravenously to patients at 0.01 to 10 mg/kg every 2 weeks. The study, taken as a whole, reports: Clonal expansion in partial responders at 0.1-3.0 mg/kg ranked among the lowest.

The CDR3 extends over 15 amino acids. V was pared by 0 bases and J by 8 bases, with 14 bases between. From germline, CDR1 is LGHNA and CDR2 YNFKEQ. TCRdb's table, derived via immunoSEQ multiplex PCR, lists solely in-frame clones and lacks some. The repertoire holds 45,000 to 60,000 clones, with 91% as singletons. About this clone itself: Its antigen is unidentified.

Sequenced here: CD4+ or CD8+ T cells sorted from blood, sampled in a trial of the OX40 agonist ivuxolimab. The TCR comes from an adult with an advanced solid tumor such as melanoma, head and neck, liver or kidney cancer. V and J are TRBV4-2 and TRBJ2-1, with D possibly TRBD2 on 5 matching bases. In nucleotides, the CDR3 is TGTGCCAGCAGCCAAGATAGTCGAGCTAGCTATGAGCAGTTCTTC. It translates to CASSQDSRASYEQFF.